The next 6 T cell receptor beta chains were all read from a single sample in a study of chronic HIV infection and antiretroviral therapy. TCRdb itself ran the 5' RACE reads through MiXCR, one entry per CDR3 protein. The sample has over 40,000 distinct CDR3 sequences, about 20% seen once. Source material: peripheral blood. Every receptor here comes from an adult who had HIV and had not received antiretroviral therapy, or was an uninfected healthy control (not recorded which).

The gene calls are TRBV5-5 and TRBJ2-3; the match to TRBD1 covers 8 bases. Looked up from germline, CDR1 is SGHKS and CDR2 is YYEKEE (reference sequence). The CDR3 is 17 residues long. Germline trimming cut 4 bases from V and 5 bases from J; bases unmatched to any gene: 15. The CDR3 DNA reads as TGTGCCAGCAGCGTTGACTACGGACAGGGATGGAGAGATACGCAGTATTTT. Its translation is CASSVDYGQGWRDTQYF.

This clonotype was seen a few times. The chain is built from TRBV2 and TRBJ1-6; D perhaps matches TRBD1 (6 bases). V was pared by 6 bases and J by 4 bases, with 10 bases between. The CDR3 runs to 14 residues. CDR1 and CDR2 from the germline V gene are SNHLY and FYNNEI. The CDR3 protein is CASRSGQYNSPLHF. In nucleotides, the CDR3 is TGTGCCAGCAGAAGTGGACAGTATAATTCACCCCTCCACTTT.

The J gene is TRBJ2-7, the V gene TRBV29-1; no firm D call. CDR3 size: 11 residues. From germline, CDR1 is SQVTM and CDR2 ANQGSEA. V was trimmed by 4 bases and J by 8 bases, leaving 12 bases between them. The CDR3 sequence: CSVGVSSKQYF. CDR3 DNA sequence: TGCAGCGTTGGGGTCTCTTCCAAGCAGTACTTC.

This clonotype was seen a few times. The V gene is TRBV29-1, the J gene TRBJ1-4; no reliable D call. The CDR3 contains 13 residues. Trimming took off 3 bases at V and 4 bases at J, with 9 bases between the two ends. CDR1 and CDR2 (germline): SQVTM, ANQGSEA. CDR3 DNA sequence: TGCAGCGTTGAGCGTCGGGTTAATGAAAAACTGTTTTTT. Its translation is CSVERRVNEKLFF. Supplemented by reference TRBV29-1 and TRBJ1-4, the full variable domain reads SAVISQKPSRDICQRGTSLTIQCQVDSQVTMMFWYRQQPGQSLTLIATANQGSEATYESGFVIDKFPISRPNLTFSTLTVSNMSPEDSSIYLCSVERRVNEKLFFGSGTQLSVL.

By share, this clonotype counts as medium-sized. This chain joins TRBV14 and TRBJ2-5; D is perhaps TRBD2 (5 bases). This CDR3 has 18 residues. Trimming removed 4 bases at V and 2 bases at J, with 23 bases between. Germline V gene lookup returns CDR1 SGHDN and CDR2 FVKESK. CDR3 in DNA: TGTGCCAGCAGCCTCGCCCGGAGGCGGGTATTGACGCAAGAGACCCAGTACTTC. It encodes CASSLARRRVLTQETQYF.

The rearrangement uses TRBV27 and TRBJ2-7; possibly TRBD2 for D (5 bases). V gave up 5 bases and J gave up 7 bases, with 9 bases separating them. The length of the CDR3 is 11 residues. In germline, CDR1 is MNHEY, CDR2 SMNVEV (reference sequence). CDR3 sequence (DNA): TGTGCCAGCAGTCTAGGACTTGAGCAGTACTTC. Translated, it gives CASSLGLEQYF.